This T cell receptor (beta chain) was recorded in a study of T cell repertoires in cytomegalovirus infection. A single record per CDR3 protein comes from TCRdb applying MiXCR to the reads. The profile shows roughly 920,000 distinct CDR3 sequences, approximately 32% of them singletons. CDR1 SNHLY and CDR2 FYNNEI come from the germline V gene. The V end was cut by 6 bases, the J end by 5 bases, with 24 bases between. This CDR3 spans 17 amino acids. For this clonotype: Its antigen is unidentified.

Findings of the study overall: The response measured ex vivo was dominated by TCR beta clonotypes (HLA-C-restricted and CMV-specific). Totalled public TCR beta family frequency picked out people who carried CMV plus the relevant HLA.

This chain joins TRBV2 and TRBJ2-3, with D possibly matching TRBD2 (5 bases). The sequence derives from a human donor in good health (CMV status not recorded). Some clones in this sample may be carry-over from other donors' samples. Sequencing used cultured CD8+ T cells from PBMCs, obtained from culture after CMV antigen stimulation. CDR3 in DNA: TGTGCCAGCAGGGCCAAGCCTCGGACTTTAGTTAGAGATACGCAGTATTTT. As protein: CASRAKPRTLVRDTQYF. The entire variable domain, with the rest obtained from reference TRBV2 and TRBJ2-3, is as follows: EPEVTQTPSHQVTQMGQEVILRCVPISNHLYFYWYRQILGQKVEFLVSFYNNEISEKSEIFDDQFSVERPDGSNFTLKIRSTKLEDSAMYFCASRAKPRTLVRDTQYFGPGTRLTVL.